A selection of T cell receptor beta chains follows, all from one sample in a study of Graves' ophthalmopathy and Graves' hyperthyroidism. TCRdb re-called the multiplex PCR reads through MiXCR, storing one row per CDR3 protein. The sample has 580,000 or so distinct CDR3 sequences, under 45% seen once. The sample taken for sequencing was peripheral blood or thyroid tissue (not recorded which). These receptors all come from an adult man with Graves' hyperthyroidism. Both conserved end residues are part of each CDR3. A D gene is named only where the DNA matches it firmly. The listing skips clone size in some rows; elsewhere it reads once, few, many or a size class.

d_call: TRBD1; clone_size: many; v_call: TRBV2; j_call: TRBJ1-1; cdr3_nt: TGTGCCAGCAGTGGTCCCAGGGGGCTCGTCACTGAAGCTTTCTTT; cdr3_aa: CASSGPRGLVTEAFF
d_call: -; clone_size: -; v_call: TRBV29-1; j_call: TRBJ2-1; cdr3_nt: TGCAGCGTCCGGGACGTGAACTACAATGAGCAGTTCTTC; cdr3_aa: CSVRDVNYNEQFF
d_call: TRBD1; clone_size: many; v_call: TRBV6-6; j_call: TRBJ1-2; cdr3_nt: TGTGCCAGCAGTCGAACAGGGGGCGCGAATTCCTATGGCTACACCTTC; cdr3_aa: CASSRTGGANSYGYTF
d_call: -; clone_size: -; v_call: TRBV2; j_call: TRBJ1-5; cdr3_nt: TGTGCCAGCAGTGCTAGAGATCGACGCAGCAATCAGCCCCAGCATTTT; cdr3_aa: CASSARDRRSNQPQHF
d_call: -; clone_size: many; v_call: TRBV12-3/TRBV12-4; j_call: TRBJ2-7; cdr3_nt: TGTGCCAGCAGTGCCCGCGGAACCTACGAGCAGTACTTC; cdr3_aa: CASSARGTYEQYF
d_call: -; clone_size: -; v_call: TRBV12-3/TRBV12-4; j_call: TRBJ2-2; cdr3_nt: TGTGCCAGCAGCCCGACCCCGGGGTCCGGTCGGGACACCGGGGAGCTGTTTTTT; cdr3_aa: CASSPTPGSGRDTGELFF
d_call: TRBD2; clone_size: many; v_call: TRBV7-2; j_call: TRBJ2-7; cdr3_nt: TGTGCCAGCAGCTTGGAACTAGCGGAGTCCTACGAGCAGTACTTC; cdr3_aa: CASSLELAESYEQYF
d_call: -; clone_size: -; v_call: TRBV20-1; j_call: TRBJ2-1; cdr3_nt: TGCAGTGCCACGGCCCCGGCTAGATCCTACAATGAGCAGTTCTTC; cdr3_aa: CSATAPARSYNEQFF
d_call: TRBD1; clone_size: -; v_call: TRBV7-9; j_call: TRBJ2-7; cdr3_nt: TGTGCCAGCAGCCACAGACCGGATGGGACAGGGACCTCCTACGAGCAGTACTTC; cdr3_aa: CASSHRPDGTGTSYEQYF
d_call: -; clone_size: -; v_call: TRBV29-1; j_call: TRBJ2-7; cdr3_nt: TGCAGCCCCCCGACGGGCTCCTACGAGCAGTACTTC; cdr3_aa: CSPPTGSYEQYF
d_call: -; clone_size: -; v_call: TRBV29-1; j_call: TRBJ1-3; cdr3_nt: TGCAGCGTTCTGACAGGAGGCGGAAACACCATATATTTT; cdr3_aa: CSVLTGGGNTIYF
d_call: TRBD1; clone_size: -; v_call: TRBV29-1; j_call: TRBJ2-5; cdr3_nt: TGCAGCGTTGGAAAGGGGGCGACCCAGTACTTC; cdr3_aa: CSVGKGATQYF
d_call: -; clone_size: many; v_call: TRBV14; j_call: TRBJ1-2; cdr3_nt: TGTGCCAGCAGCCTATCAGGGACGAACTATGGCTACACCTTC; cdr3_aa: CASSLSGTNYGYTF
d_call: TRBD2; clone_size: medium-sized; v_call: TRBV29-1; j_call: TRBJ2-5; cdr3_nt: TGCAGCGTCTGGACTAGCGGGACCGCGGAGACCCAGTACTTC; cdr3_aa: CSVWTSGTAETQYF
d_call: -; clone_size: -; v_call: TRBV6-6; j_call: TRBJ2-7; cdr3_nt: TGTGCCAGCAGTTACTCGATTAAGATTCCCAACGAGCAGTACTTC; cdr3_aa: CASSYSIKIPNEQYF
d_call: -; clone_size: -; v_call: TRBV7-2; j_call: TRBJ2-1; cdr3_nt: TGTGCCAGCAGTTTAGACTATAAGAATGAGCAGTTCTTC; cdr3_aa: CASSLDYKNEQFF
d_call: -; clone_size: -; v_call: TRBV5-5; j_call: TRBJ2-1; cdr3_nt: TGTGCCAGCGGCTTAGATGGGGTGGGCAATGAGCAGTTCTTC; cdr3_aa: CASGLDGVGNEQFF
d_call: -; clone_size: many; v_call: TRBV12-3/TRBV12-4; j_call: TRBJ2-6; cdr3_nt: TGTGCCAGCAGTTCAGGGTTCTCTGGGGCCAACGTCCTGACTTTC; cdr3_aa: CASSSGFSGANVLTF
d_call: -; clone_size: -; v_call: TRBV6-1; j_call: TRBJ1-6; cdr3_nt: TGTGCCAGCAGTGAATCCCCGGTGAATTCACCCCTCCACTTT; cdr3_aa: CASSESPVNSPLHF
d_call: TRBD1; clone_size: many; v_call: TRBV7-6; j_call: TRBJ2-7; cdr3_nt: TGTGCCAGCAGCGGATGGGACAGGGAGAGCTCCTACGAGCAGTACTTC; cdr3_aa: CASSGWDRESSYEQYF
d_call: -; clone_size: once; v_call: TRBV20-1; j_call: TRBJ1-5; cdr3_nt: TGCAGTGCTGGCGATCTGACCCAGCATTTT; cdr3_aa: CSAGDLTQHF
d_call: TRBD1; clone_size: -; v_call: TRBV7-9; j_call: TRBJ2-7; cdr3_nt: TGTGCCAGCAGAAAGGACAGGGGGGACTACGAGCAGTACTTC; cdr3_aa: CASRKDRGDYEQYF
d_call: TRBD2; clone_size: few; v_call: TRBV15; j_call: TRBJ2-1; cdr3_nt: TGTGCCACCAGCAGAGACGGGACGGGAGGGCCGAGTGAGCAGTTCTTC; cdr3_aa: CATSRDGTGGPSEQFF
d_call: TRBD1; clone_size: many; v_call: TRBV7-2; j_call: TRBJ1-2; cdr3_nt: TGTGCCAGCAGCACGTACCCTCAGGGGGCGTGGGGCTACACCTTC; cdr3_aa: CASSTYPQGAWGYTF
d_call: TRBD1; clone_size: few; v_call: TRBV28; j_call: TRBJ1-4; cdr3_nt: TGTGCCAGCAGCGGGACAGGGAACAAAAAACTGTTTTTT; cdr3_aa: CASSGTGNKKLFF
d_call: -; clone_size: many; v_call: TRBV19; j_call: TRBJ1-1; cdr3_nt: TGTGCCAGTAAACACCAAGAGAACACTGAAGCTTTCTTT; cdr3_aa: CASKHQENTEAFF
d_call: -; clone_size: few; v_call: TRBV15; j_call: TRBJ2-3; cdr3_nt: TGTGCCACCAGCAGGGTAGGGGGCACAGATACGCAGTATTTT; cdr3_aa: CATSRVGGTDTQYF
d_call: -; clone_size: -; v_call: TRBV29-1; j_call: TRBJ1-3; cdr3_nt: TGCAGCGTTGTATCCGGACAGATGAACACCATATATTTT; cdr3_aa: CSVVSGQMNTIYF
d_call: TRBD2; clone_size: -; v_call: TRBV10-2; j_call: TRBJ2-5; cdr3_nt: TGCGCCAGCAGTGACCGAGGGGTAGCGGGGGGGATACAAGAGACCCAGTACTTC; cdr3_aa: CASSDRGVAGGIQETQYF
d_call: -; clone_size: many; v_call: TRBV4-1; j_call: TRBJ1-2; cdr3_nt: TGCGCCAGCAGCCCCCATCGCGCGGCAGCCGCGGATAGTGGCTACACCTTC; cdr3_aa: CASSPHRAAAADSGYTF
d_call: -; clone_size: -; v_call: TRBV30; j_call: TRBJ1-1; cdr3_nt: TGTGCCTGGAGTGTGTGGGGGGCGGACACTGAAGCTTTCTTT; cdr3_aa: CAWSVWGADTEAFF
d_call: -; clone_size: many; v_call: TRBV20-1; j_call: TRBJ2-7; cdr3_nt: TGCAGTGCTACTGGGGGGGGCAAATACGAGCAGTACTTC; cdr3_aa: CSATGGGKYEQYF
d_call: -; clone_size: few; v_call: TRBV14; j_call: TRBJ2-3; cdr3_nt: TGTGCCAGCAGCCAAATGAGGACAGATACGCAGTATTTT; cdr3_aa: CASSQMRTDTQYF
d_call: -; clone_size: many; v_call: TRBV7-2; j_call: TRBJ1-2; cdr3_nt: TGTGCCAGCAGCTTAGACAGGACCCGGTCGAATGGCTACACCTTC; cdr3_aa: CASSLDRTRSNGYTF
d_call: TRBD1; clone_size: -; v_call: TRBV29-1; j_call: TRBJ2-5; cdr3_nt: TGCAGCGTTAGCGACAGGGGGTACCAAGAGACCCAGTACTTC; cdr3_aa: CSVSDRGYQETQYF
d_call: -; clone_size: once; v_call: TRBV7-3; j_call: TRBJ1-3; cdr3_nt: TGTGCCAGCAGCTTAAGGGGCCCTAGCGGAAACACCATATATTTT; cdr3_aa: CASSLRGPSGNTIYF
d_call: -; clone_size: -; v_call: TRBV11-1; j_call: TRBJ2-7; cdr3_nt: TGTGCCAGCAGCTTAGGAGACTTCAATGAGCAGTACTTC; cdr3_aa: CASSLGDFNEQYF
d_call: -; clone_size: many; v_call: TRBV12-3/TRBV12-4; j_call: TRBJ1-5; cdr3_nt: TGTGCCAGCAGTCCAAGACAGTTCAGCGGCAATCAGCCCCAGCATTTT; cdr3_aa: CASSPRQFSGNQPQHF
d_call: TRBD1; clone_size: -; v_call: TRBV29-1; j_call: TRBJ1-1; cdr3_nt: TGCAGCGTTGAAGATTTGGGACAGCTGAACACTGAAGCTTTCTTT; cdr3_aa: CSVEDLGQLNTEAFF
d_call: -; clone_size: many; v_call: TRBV9; j_call: TRBJ1-3; cdr3_nt: TGTGCCAGCAGCGTAGGGGGGGACTCTGGAAACACCATATATTTT; cdr3_aa: CASSVGGDSGNTIYF
d_call: -; clone_size: many; v_call: TRBV5-1; j_call: TRBJ1-1; cdr3_nt: TGCGCCAGCAGCTCTCCTGCCACCTATGAAGCTTTCTTT; cdr3_aa: CASSSPATYEAFF
d_call: -; clone_size: -; v_call: TRBV7-9; j_call: TRBJ1-4; cdr3_nt: TGTGCCAGCAGTTTATTAGGTGTTCCAACTAATGAAAAACTGTTTTTT; cdr3_aa: CASSLLGVPTNEKLFF
d_call: TRBD1; clone_size: -; v_call: TRBV2; j_call: TRBJ2-7; cdr3_nt: TGTGCCAGCAGCCGCAACAGGGGATCCTACGAGCAGTACTTC; cdr3_aa: CASSRNRGSYEQYF
d_call: -; clone_size: many; v_call: TRBV9; j_call: TRBJ1-6; cdr3_nt: TGTGCCAGCAGCGTAGGGGCGGCTTATAATTCACCCCTCCACTTT; cdr3_aa: CASSVGAAYNSPLHF
d_call: TRBD1; clone_size: -; v_call: TRBV10-3; j_call: TRBJ2-7; cdr3_nt: TGTGCCATCAGGGGGACAGGGACTGGGAATGAGCAGTACTTC; cdr3_aa: CAIRGTGTGNEQYF
d_call: TRBD2; clone_size: -; v_call: TRBV9; j_call: TRBJ2-1; cdr3_nt: TGTGCCAGCAGCCCCTGGGGGGGGGAGGGGCCTGAGCAGTTCTTC; cdr3_aa: CASSPWGGEGPEQFF
d_call: TRBD1; clone_size: few; v_call: TRBV7-9; j_call: TRBJ2-2; cdr3_nt: TGTGCCAGCAGCCCCGGGACAGGGACCACCGGGGAGCTGTTTTTT; cdr3_aa: CASSPGTGTTGELFF
d_call: -; clone_size: -; v_call: TRBV20-1; j_call: TRBJ2-5; cdr3_nt: TGCAGTGCTAAAGCAGGCGTTTATAGCAATCAGCCCCAGTACTTC; cdr3_aa: CSAKAGVYSNQPQYF
d_call: -; clone_size: many; v_call: TRBV19; j_call: TRBJ1-2; cdr3_nt: TGTGCCAGTAGTGAGTCCCAGGGCAACTATGGCTACACCTTC; cdr3_aa: CASSESQGNYGYTF
d_call: -; clone_size: -; v_call: TRBV19; j_call: TRBJ1-1; cdr3_nt: TGTGCCAGTATGGCAGGGCGTGAAGCTTTCTTT; cdr3_aa: CASMAGREAFF
d_call: -; clone_size: -; v_call: TRBV29-1; j_call: TRBJ2-5; cdr3_nt: TGCAGCGTTGTATGGGGGAGAGAGACCCAGTACTTC; cdr3_aa: CSVVWGRETQYF
d_call: -; clone_size: -; v_call: TRBV7-9; j_call: TRBJ1-6; cdr3_nt: TGTGTCAGCAGCTCCCTCCACTTT; cdr3_aa: CVSSSLHF
d_call: TRBD2; clone_size: few; v_call: TRBV12-3/TRBV12-4; j_call: TRBJ2-7; cdr3_nt: TGTGCCAGCAGCGTAGTTGGCGGGAGGAGGTACGAGCAGTACTTC; cdr3_aa: CASSVVGGRRYEQYF
d_call: TRBD1; clone_size: few; v_call: TRBV7-8; j_call: TRBJ2-7; cdr3_nt: TGTGCCAGCAGCTCCGCTCTACAGGGGTCTGAGCAGTACTTC; cdr3_aa: CASSSALQGSEQYF
d_call: -; clone_size: few; v_call: TRBV7-9; j_call: TRBJ1-4; cdr3_nt: TGTGCCAGCAGCTTAGGGGAGACGGCAACTAATGAAAAACTGTTTTTT; cdr3_aa: CASSLGETATNEKLFF
d_call: -; clone_size: -; v_call: TRBV2; j_call: TRBJ1-1; cdr3_nt: TGTGCCAGCAGTGCTGACTTCTACACTGAAGCTTTCTTT; cdr3_aa: CASSADFYTEAFF
d_call: -; clone_size: many; v_call: TRBV7-8; j_call: TRBJ1-5; cdr3_nt: TGTGCCAGCAGCGCCAGGCCGGGCTTGGATCAGCCCCAGCATTTT; cdr3_aa: CASSARPGLDQPQHF
d_call: -; clone_size: -; v_call: TRBV25-1; j_call: TRBJ2-1; cdr3_nt: TGTGCCAGCAGTGTCCTATACACGGTAGAGGGACACAATGAGCAGTTCTTC; cdr3_aa: CASSVLYTVEGHNEQFF
d_call: TRBD1; clone_size: -; v_call: TRBV15; j_call: TRBJ1-5; cdr3_nt: TGTGCCACCAGCAGAAGGACAGGGGCCCAAAACATTCAGCCCCAGCATTTT; cdr3_aa: CATSRRTGAQNIQPQHF